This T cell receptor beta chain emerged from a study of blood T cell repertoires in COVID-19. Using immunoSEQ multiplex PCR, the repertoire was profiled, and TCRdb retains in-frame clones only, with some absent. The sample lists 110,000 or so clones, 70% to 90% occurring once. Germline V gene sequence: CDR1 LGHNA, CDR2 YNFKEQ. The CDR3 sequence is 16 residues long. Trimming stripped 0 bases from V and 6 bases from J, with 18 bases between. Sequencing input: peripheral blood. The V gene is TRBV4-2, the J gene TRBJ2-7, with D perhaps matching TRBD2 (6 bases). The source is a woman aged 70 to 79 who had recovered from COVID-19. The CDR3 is CASSQEGPYLGGEQYF. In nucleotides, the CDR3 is TGTGCCAGCAGCCAAGAAGGACCGTACCTGGGGGGCGAGCAGTACTTC.